The 27 T cell receptor beta chains below all came from one sample that was sequenced in a study of T cell responses to AZD1222 COVID-19 vaccine. Here immunoSEQ multiplex PCR was the method, and the copy in TCRdb shows in-frame clones only, minus some. The table has around 100,000 clones, approximately 90% seen once. Sequencing used peripheral blood, obtained on day 0 of AZD1222 vaccination. These receptors were obtained from an adult in good health.

This clone was picked up a small number of times. The CDR3 DNA is TGTGCCAGCCTGGGGGGGCTAAGCTCTGGAAACACCATATATTTT. Translated, it gives CASLGGLSSGNTIYF. The genes are TRBV19 and TRBJ1-3; D is possibly TRBD1 (6 bases). Germline V CDR1 and CDR2: LNHDA, SQIVND (reference sequence). V lost 9 bases to trimming and J lost 0 bases, with 15 bases between them. The CDR3 is made up of 15 amino acids. Full variable domain (remainder filled in from reference TRBV19 and TRBJ1-3): DGGITQSPKYLFRKEGQNVTLSCEQNLNHDAMYWYRQDPGQGLRLIYYSQIVNDFQKGDIAEGYSVSREKKESFPLTVTSAQKNPTAFYLCASLGGLSSGNTIYFGEGSWLTVV.

The chain uses TRBV18 and TRBJ2-2, with 10 bases lining up with TRBD2. The V gene's germline CDR1 is KGHSH and CDR2 LQKENI. This CDR3 contains 15 residues. V lost 6 bases to trimming and J lost 4 bases; unmatched junction nucleotides: 5. CDR3 nucleotides: TGTGCCAGCTCTAGGACTAGCGGATCCACCGGGGAGCTGTTTTTT. As protein: CASSRTSGSTGELFF.

V is TRBV9 and J is TRBJ1-4; D might be TRBD1 (5 bases). This CDR3 has 17 residues. With 2 bases removed from V and 3 bases from J, the gap between germline ends came to 17 bases. Germline CDR1 SGDLS, CDR2 YYNGEE. Here the CDR3 reads CASSVGALGGANEKLFF. For the CDR3, the DNA is TGTGCCAGCAGCGTCGGGGCCCTTGGGGGAGCTAATGAAAAACTGTTTTTT.

CDR3 DNA: TGTGCCAGCAAAGGGGGCACCCAGATACCGCAGTATTTT. Residues: CASKGGTQIPQYF. The rearrangement links TRBV2 to TRBJ2-3; 7 nucleotides align to TRBD1. Germline CDR1 and CDR2: SNHLY and FYNNEI. V dropped 7 bases and J dropped 10; count of bases not matched to a gene: 11. The CDR3 length is 13 residues.

The J gene is TRBJ1-1, the V gene TRBV5-6; D may be TRBD1 (6 bases). The ends were cut back, 5 bases at V and 4 bases at J, with 12 bases in the middle. The V gene's germline CDR1 is SGHDT and CDR2 YYEEEE. CDR3 size: 13 residues. The CDR3 is CASSHREATEAFF. The CDR3 region has the DNA TGTGCCAGCAGTCACAGGGAGGCCACTGAAGCTTTCTTT.

This chain connects TRBV7-6 to TRBJ2-3, with TRBD2 matching over 16 bases. Losses at the gene ends were 3 bases for V and 5 bases for J; bases not matched to a gene: 2. In germline, CDR1 is SGHVS, CDR2 FNYEAQ. This CDR3 region has 16 residues. CDR3 residues: CASSLGLAGGQDTQYF. In nucleotides, the CDR3 is TGTGCCAGCAGCTTGGGACTAGCGGGGGGGCAAGATACGCAGTATTTT.

This rearrangement joins TRBV5-6 to TRBJ2-1; D not resolved. The CDR3 has 15 amino acids. Trimming took 1 base from V and 0 from J, leaving 8 bases between them. Germline CDR1 reads SGHDT; CDR2 reads YYEEEE. The CDR3 DNA is TGTGCCAGCAGCTTGAAGGTAATCTCCTACAATGAGCAGTTCTTC. It translates to CASSLKVISYNEQFF.

The chain is built from TRBV5-1 and TRBJ2-1, with TRBD2 matching over 7 bases. The germline V gene has CDR1 SGHRS and CDR2 YFSETQ. CDR3 length: 15 residues. Unmatched junction bases numbered 4, after V lost 0 bases and J lost 4 bases. CDR3 sequence (DNA): TGCGCCAGCAGCTTGGTGTCTAGCGGATACAATGAGCAGTTCTTC. Its protein is CASSLVSSGYNEQFF.

The chain joins TRBV5-4 to TRBJ2-5; a weak D match, TRBD2 (6 bases). V dropped 5 bases and J dropped 4 bases, with 15 bases sitting between them. The CDR3 has 14 amino acids. Germline CDR1 SGHNT, CDR2 YYREEE (reference sequence). The CDR3 reads CASRSVGGAETQYF. The CDR3 DNA reads TGTGCCAGCAGGTCCGTCGGGGGAGCAGAGACCCAGTACTTC.

In this sample, this clone turned up once. This chain joins TRBV5-1 and TRBJ2-1; TRBD2 matches at 8 bases. V trimming: 3 bases; J trimming: 7 bases; junction bases outside the gene matches: 9. The length of the CDR3 is 15 residues. Germline V lookup: CDR1 SGHRS, CDR2 YFSETQ. The CDR3 region has the DNA TGCGCCAGCAGCTCAGGGACTAGTTGGGGAAATGAGCAGTTCTTC. It is translated as CASSSGTSWGNEQFF.

V is TRBV5-5 and J is TRBJ2-5; 8 bases map to TRBD1. CDR3 size: 15 residues. The V segment lost 0 bases and the J segment 5 bases; nucleotides outside the gene matches: 6. CDR1 and CDR2 from the germline V gene are SGHKS and YYEKEE (reference sequence). The CDR3 loop reads CASSLAAGGMETQYF. CDR3 DNA sequence: TGTGCCAGCAGCTTGGCGGCAGGGGGCATGGAGACCCAGTACTTC. The entire variable domain, with the rest obtained from reference TRBV5-5 and TRBJ2-5, is as follows: DAGVTQSPTHLIKTRGQQVTLRCSPISGHKSVSWYQQVLGQGPQFIFQYYEKEERGRGNFPDRFSARQFPNYSSELNVNALLLGDSALYLCASSLAAGGMETQYFGPGTRLLVL.

This clone was observed a single time. This sequence joins TRBV18 and TRBJ1-6; 10 nucleotides match TRBD1. Germline V gene lookup returns CDR1 KGHSH and CDR2 LQKENI. This CDR3 region has 14 residues. Trimming removed 6 bases from V and 10 bases from J; junction bases left unmatched: 6. The CDR3 is CASSPGTGESPLHF. CDR3 nucleotide sequence: TGTGCCAGCTCTCCGGGGACAGGGGAATCACCCCTCCACTTT.

The rearrangement joins TRBV3-1 (or the pseudogene TRBV3-2) to TRBJ2-7; 10 bases are shared with TRBD1. This CDR3 contains 16 residues. The ends lost 3 bases at V and 3 bases at J; junction bases unmatched: 8. Germline CDR1 reads LGHDT; CDR2 reads YNNKEL (reference sequence). The chain's CDR3 is CASSHIPGTGDYEQYF. The CDR3 bases are TGTGCCAGCAGCCATATTCCAGGGACAGGGGACTACGAGCAGTACTTC.

The chain carries TRBV3-1 (or the pseudogene TRBV3-2) and TRBJ2-7; D remains ambiguous. Germline V gene data show CDR1 as LGHDT and CDR2 as YNNKEL (reference sequence). The V end lost 5 bases, the J end lost 0 bases, and 5 bases lay between the germline ends. The CDR3 is 12 residues long. This CDR3 reads CASSSSSYEQYF. The CDR3 bases are TGTGCCAGCAGCTCGAGCTCCTACGAGCAGTACTTC.

The genes are TRBV28 and TRBJ1-2; tentative D call: TRBD1 (6 bases). Trimming shortened V by 3 bases and J by 4 bases, and 12 bases separated the two germline ends. There are 14 residues in the CDR3. Per germline, CDR1 MDHEN and CDR2 SYDVKM. CDR3 residues: CASSFPGDTYGYTF. In nucleotides, the CDR3 is TGTGCCAGCAGTTTCCCAGGGGATACCTATGGCTACACCTTC.

Only one count was recorded for this clone. This sequence joins TRBV7-9 and TRBJ2-5; maybe TRBD1 (6 bases). Germline values: CDR1 SEHNR, CDR2 FQNEAQ (reference sequence). The CDR3 is 14 residues long. V lost 4 bases and J 5 bases, leaving 14 bases between the germline ends. CDR3 loop: CASSYEGTWETQYF. In nucleotides, the CDR3 is TGTGCCAGCAGCTACGAGGGGACATGGGAGACCCAGTACTTC.

The chain recombines TRBV5-8 with TRBJ1-5, with a possible D match to TRBD1 (5 bases). The CDR3 is 15 amino acids. Germline values: CDR1 SGHTS, CDR2 YDEGEE. V lost 4 bases and J 4 bases, leaving 15 bases between the germline ends. The CDR3 nucleotides read TGTGCCAGCAGCCAGGGACGGAGTGGGAATCAGCCCCAGCATTTT. This sequence encodes CASSQGRSGNQPQHF.

This clone was counted only a few times. The chain joins TRBV18 to TRBJ2-5, with D perhaps TRBD2 (5 bases). V was cut by 2 bases and J by 2 bases, with 9 bases left in between. Germline CDR1 is KGHSH and CDR2 is LQKENI. This CDR3 comprises 14 residues. CDR3 in amino acids: CASSPAGGQETQYF. In DNA form, the CDR3 reads TGTGCCAGCTCACCAGCGGGCGGACAAGAGACCCAGTACTTC.

CDR3 bases: TGTGCCAGCAGTTTCTTTTCGGGGGCTAACGATTATGGCTACACCTTC. Translating it yields CASSFFSGANDYGYTF. The rearrangement uses TRBV28 and TRBJ1-2, with a weak D call TRBD1 (6 bases). Per germline, CDR1 MDHEN and CDR2 SYDVKM. CDR3 size: 16 residues. Trimming cost V 3 bases and J 5 bases, with 19 bases left between them.

The V call is TRBV4-2, the J call TRBJ1-5, with D maybe TRBD1 (5 bases). Germline V gene data show CDR1 as LGHNA and CDR2 as YNFKEQ. The V end was cut by 4 bases, the J end by 1 base, with 11 bases between. This CDR3 region has 15 residues. This chain's CDR3 is CASSPLEGSNQPQHF. DNA for the CDR3: TGTGCCAGCAGCCCACTCGAGGGGAGCAATCAGCCCCAGCATTTT.

This sequence joins TRBV3-1 (or the pseudogene TRBV3-2) and TRBJ1-1; TRBD1 might be the D (5 bases). The CDR3 is 15 residues long. Germline CDR1 reads LGHDT; CDR2 reads YNNKEL (reference sequence). V shed 7 bases and J shed 1 base, with 16 bases lying between them. The CDR3 spells CASTLMGGGNTEAFF. Here the CDR3 DNA reads TGTGCCAGCACCCTAATGGGGGGAGGGAACACTGAAGCTTTCTTT.

The chain recombines TRBV7-8 with TRBJ1-1, with 9 nucleotides matching TRBD1. Germline V lookup: CDR1 SGHVS, CDR2 FQNEAQ. This CDR3 is built from 14 residues. J was trimmed by 3 bases and V by 2 bases; bases with no gene match: 1. CDR3 region: CASSLRQGDTEAFF. CDR3 coding DNA: TGTGCCAGCAGCTTACGACAGGGGGACACTGAAGCTTTCTTT.

The chain joins TRBV5-1 to TRBJ1-1; D possibly corresponds to TRBD1 (5 bases). Germline lookup yields CDR1 SGHRS and CDR2 YFSETQ. V lost 4 bases to trimming and J lost 6 bases, with 16 bases between them. The CDR3 length is 14 residues. Written as DNA, the CDR3 is TGCGCCAGCAGCCTACGACAAGGGGATGCTGAAGCTTTCTTT. Encoded protein: CASSLRQGDAEAFF.

V and J are TRBV5-4 and TRBJ2-7, with 7 bases that match TRBD1. The CDR3 length is 15 residues. The germline V gene encodes CDR1 SGHNT and CDR2 YYREEE (reference sequence). V shed 0 bases, J shed 3 bases, and the junction held 6 bases outside the gene matches. CDR3 loop: CASSLGGTAFYEQYF. As DNA, the CDR3 is TGTGCCAGCAGCTTGGGTGGGACAGCTTTCTACGAGCAGTACTTC. Variable domain in full (rest from reference TRBV5-4 and TRBJ2-7): ETGVTQSPTHLIKTRGQQVTLRCSSQSGHNTVSWYQQALGQGPQFIFQYYREEENGRGNFPPRFSGLQFPNYSSELNVNALELDDSALYLCASSLGGTAFYEQYFGPGTRLTVT.

This chain connects TRBV14 to TRBJ2-1, with 7 bases matching TRBD2. V was pared by 2 bases and J by 5 bases, with 3 bases of the junction left unmatched. In germline, CDR1 is SGHDN, CDR2 FVKESK. There are 14 residues in the CDR3. The CDR3 nucleotides are TGTGCCAGCAGCCAACTAGCGGCTAACAATGAGCAGTTCTTC. This codes for CASSQLAANNEQFF.

The V gene is TRBV19, the J gene TRBJ1-5; unclear D gene. CDR1 and CDR2 (germline): LNHDA, SQIVND (reference sequence). The CDR3 covers 13 residues. V lost 3 bases to trimming and J lost 8 bases, with 11 bases between them. The CDR3 region is CASSIGASEPQHF. In DNA, the CDR3 is TGTGCCAGTAGTATTGGAGCCTCCGAGCCCCAGCATTTT.

J is TRBJ1-5 and V is TRBV18; D is ambiguous. CDR3 length: 16 amino acids. V was trimmed by 2 bases and J by 1 base, leaving 12 bases between them. The V gene's germline CDR1 is KGHSH and CDR2 LQKENI. CDR3 DNA: TGTGCCAGCTCACCAGTCCACCCGGGGAGCAATCAGCCCCAGCATTTT. This translates into CASSPVHPGSNQPQHF. The variable domain in full, completed from reference TRBV18 and TRBJ1-5, reads NAGVMQNPRHLVRRRGQEARLRCSPMKGHSHVYWYRQLPEEGLKFMVYLQKENIIDESGMPKERFSAEFPKEGPSILRIQQVVRGDSAAYFCASSPVHPGSNQPQHFGDGTRLSIL.